This entry lists 27 T cell receptor beta chains sequenced from one sample in a study of vaccination effects on CD4 cells after COVID-19. Their antigens are not known. Some clones are missing from TCRdb's copy, which holds only in-frame ones; the method was immunoSEQ multiplex PCR. Of roughly 63,000 clones listed, approximately 71% are singletons. With the ViraFEST assay, the study expanded antigen-specific CD4+ T cells using viral peptide pools, then sequenced them. Isolating CD4+ T cells followed approximately 9 days of culture. People in the vaccine group had not been infected with SARS-CoV-2 before, and their nucleocapsid antibodies were negative. Sequences were derived from CD4+ T cells from PBMCs cultured with HCoV-OC43 spike peptides, sampled before COVID-19 vaccination. Sample subset: HCoV-OC43 spike overlapping peptide pool stimulation. These receptors were obtained from a human donor who received a COVID-19 vaccine.

The chain employs TRBV6-5 and TRBJ2-5; 10 positions agree with TRBD1. V shed 6 bases and J 4 bases; nucleotides not matched to a gene: 8. There are 15 residues in the CDR3. The V gene's germline CDR1 is MNHEY and CDR2 SVGAGI. Here the CDR3 reads CASRLTGGAGETQYF. CDR3 sequence (DNA): TGTGCCAGCAGACTGACAGGGGGCGCGGGAGAGACCCAGTACTTC.

The chain is built from TRBV7-2 and TRBJ2-1; 7 positions agree with TRBD2. There are 13 residues in the CDR3. The V gene end was trimmed by 5 bases and the J gene end by 8 bases; junction bases not matched to a gene: 6. Germline V lookup: CDR1 SGHTA, CDR2 FQGNSA. DNA for the CDR3: TGTGCCAGCAGCCTACGGGGGGTCGATGAGCAGTTCTTC. This translates into CASSLRGVDEQFF.

The CDR3 is CASSQEVGQNTGELFF. In DNA form, the CDR3 reads TGCGCCAGCAGCCAAGAGGTCGGGCAGAACACCGGGGAGCTGTTTTTT. This chain links TRBV4-3 with TRBJ2-2; no reliable D call. CDR3 length: 16 amino acids. From germline, CDR1 is LGHNA and CDR2 YSLEER. Trimming took 0 bases from V and 1 from J, leaving 9 bases between them.

The chain carries TRBV20-1 and TRBJ2-5; D is perhaps TRBD2 (6 bases). The CDR3 is 14 residues long. V lost 3 bases and J 5 bases, leaving 16 bases between the germline ends. Germline V CDR1 and CDR2: DFQATT, SNEGSKA (reference sequence). In DNA form, the CDR3 reads TGCAGTGCTAGTCGGTGGGGGGTCGGGGAGACCCAGTACTTC. Its protein is CSASRWGVGETQYF.

This CDR3 is CASRDMGGTDTQYF. CDR3 coding DNA: TGTGCCAGCAGGGACATGGGCGGCACAGATACGCAGTATTTT. The genes are TRBV6-5 and TRBJ2-3, with D possibly TRBD1 on 5 matching bases. Germline CDR1 MNHEY, CDR2 SVGAGI. Trimming shortened V by 6 bases and J by 1 base, and 11 bases separated the two germline ends. This CDR3 comprises 14 residues.

The chain employs TRBV5-8 and TRBJ2-3; D may be TRBD2 (5 bases). Germline assignment: CDR1 SGHTS and CDR2 YDEGEE. With 5 bases removed from V and 4 bases from J, the gap between germline ends came to 20 bases. This CDR3 has 16 amino acids. CDR3 amino acids: CASSSMTNYLPDTQYF. In nucleotides, the CDR3 is TGTGCCAGCAGTTCCATGACTAACTACCTTCCAGATACGCAGTATTTT.

V gene TRBV6-6 combines with J gene TRBJ2-3; 10 bases are shared with TRBD2. V shed 6 bases and J 6 bases; nucleotides not matched to a gene: 6. The germline V gene has CDR1 MNHNY and CDR2 SVGAGI (reference sequence). The CDR3 runs 14 residues. Written as DNA, the CDR3 is TGTGCCAGCAGGGAGCGGGGGGGCCTGGATACGCAGTATTTT. Protein: CASRERGGLDTQYF.

The rearrangement joins TRBV3-1 (or the pseudogene TRBV3-2) to TRBJ1-5; D is undetermined. This CDR3 has 17 residues. Germline V gives CDR1 LGHDT, CDR2 YNNKEL (reference sequence). V lost 4 bases to trimming and J lost 3 bases, with 19 bases between them. The CDR3 reads CASSRMTRRIPNQPQHF. As DNA, the CDR3 is TGTGCCAGCAGCCGCATGACCAGACGGATACCCAATCAGCCCCAGCATTTT.

V and J are TRBV5-1 and TRBJ1-2; no clear D gene. The CDR3 runs 15 residues. Trimming stripped 4 bases from V and 0 bases from J, with 13 bases between. Germline CDR1 is SGHRS and CDR2 is YFSETQ. CDR3 nucleotides: TGCGCCAGCAGCCTACTGATGGCAACTAACTATGGCTACACCTTC. Translating gives CASSLLMATNYGYTF. Full variable domain (missing parts from reference TRBV5-1 and TRBJ1-2): KAGVTQTPRYLIKTRGQQVTLSCSPISGHRSVSWYQQTPGQGLQFLFEYFSETQRNKGNFPGRFSGRQFSNSRSEMNVSTLELGDSALYLCASSLLMATNYGYTFGSGTRLTVV.

This rearrangement joins TRBV11-2 to TRBJ1-6; no definite D call. The CDR3 consists of 16 residues. V lost 3 bases, J lost 4 bases, and 13 bases lay in between. Per germline, CDR1 SGHAT and CDR2 FQNNGV. CDR3 sequence (DNA): TGTGCCAGCAGCTTCCTTTCGACCGTTTATAATTCACCCCTCCACTTT. Residues: CASSFLSTVYNSPLHF.

The sample holds one count of this clone. V usage is TRBV24-1 and J usage is TRBJ2-3, with a possible D match to TRBD2 (5 bases). The CDR3 extends over 13 amino acids. The V end lost 8 bases, the J end lost 0 bases, and 8 bases lay between the germline ends. Germline V gene lookup returns CDR1 KGHDR and CDR2 SFDVKD. The CDR3 loop reads CATKRVSTDTQYF. DNA for the CDR3: TGTGCCACCAAGAGGGTAAGCACAGATACGCAGTATTTT.

The V and J genes are TRBV6-5 and TRBJ1-1, with 11 bases lining up with TRBD1. V shed 8 bases, J shed 4 bases, and the junction held 3 bases outside the gene matches. The CDR3 covers 13 residues. The germline V gene encodes CDR1 MNHEY and CDR2 SVGAGI. CDR3 DNA sequence: TGTGCCAGCCGGGACAGGGGGACCACTGAAGCTTTCTTT. Its protein is CASRDRGTTEAFF.

The chain uses TRBV4-3 and TRBJ2-5, with 10 bases that match TRBD1. CDR3 length: 15 residues. The germline gives CDR1 LGHNA, CDR2 YSLEER. V was pared by 3 bases and J by 5 bases, with 6 bases of the junction left unmatched. The CDR3 region is CASSHGDRGRETQYF. The CDR3 DNA is TGCGCCAGCAGCCACGGGGACAGGGGTAGGGAGACCCAGTACTTC.

The V and J genes are TRBV18 and TRBJ2-1, with TRBD2 matching 12 bases. The germline V gene encodes CDR1 KGHSH and CDR2 LQKENI. With 5 bases clipped from V and 3 bases from J, the junction kept 5 bases outside the gene matches. This CDR3 comprises 16 residues. CDR3 sequence (DNA): TGTGCCAGCTCATTACGGACTAGCGGGGACTACAATGAGCAGTTCTTC. Its translation: CASSLRTSGDYNEQFF.

The chain combines TRBV9 with TRBJ1-1; maybe TRBD1 (5 bases). V lost 0 bases and J lost 5, with 20 bases in between. The length of the CDR3 is 17 residues. Germline values: CDR1 SGDLS, CDR2 YYNGEE. The CDR3 bases are TGTGCCAGCAGCGTAGGACGTGAGTTTACAGGCTCGACTGAAGCTTTCTTT. Its protein is CASSVGREFTGSTEAFF. Supplemented by reference TRBV9 and TRBJ1-1, the full variable domain reads DSGVTQTPKHLITATGQRVTLRCSPRSGDLSVYWYQQSLDQGLQFLIQYYNGEERAKGNILERFSAQQFPDLHSELNLSSLELGDSALYFCASSVGREFTGSTEAFFGQGTRLTVV.

The rearrangement uses TRBV3-1 (or the pseudogene TRBV3-2) and TRBJ2-6; TRBD2 might be the D (6 bases). The length of the CDR3 is 16 residues. The ends were cut back, 0 bases at V and 2 bases at J, with 8 bases in the middle. CDR1 is LGHDT, CDR2 YNNKEL, per germline (reference sequence). CDR3 sequence reads: CASSQDRGAGANVLTF. CDR3 coding DNA: TGTGCCAGCAGCCAAGATCGCGGGGCTGGGGCCAACGTCCTGACTTTC.

The chain recombines TRBV2 with TRBJ2-3; D ambiguous. The germline V gene has CDR1 SNHLY and CDR2 FYNNEI. V lost 5 bases and J 2 bases, leaving 8 bases between the germline ends. The CDR3 spans 13 residues. The CDR3 region has the DNA TGTGCCAGCAGTATGTTAACCACAGATACGCAGTATTTT. Translating it yields CASSMLTTDTQYF.

This chain joins TRBV7-9 and TRBJ1-2; D uncertain. Trimming stripped 8 bases from V and 0 bases from J, with 7 bases between. Germline assignment: CDR1 SEHNR and CDR2 FQNEAQ (reference sequence). CDR3 length equals 12 residues. The CDR3 region is CASRGTNYGYTF. In nucleotides, the CDR3 is TGTGCCAGCCGGGGAACTAACTATGGCTACACCTTC.

This chain connects TRBV15 to TRBJ1-3, with 10 bases fitting TRBD1. Germline CDR1 and CDR2: LNHNV and YYDKDF (reference sequence). This CDR3 has 14 amino acids. Losses at the gene ends were 5 bases for V and 2 bases for J; bases not matched to a gene: 0. CDR3 residues: CATSGTGAGNTIYF. The DNA of the CDR3 is TGTGCCACCAGCGGGACAGGGGCTGGAAACACCATATATTTT.

V gene TRBV11-1 combines with J gene TRBJ2-1; D possibly uses TRBD1 or TRBD2 (7 bases each). CDR3 length equals 15 residues. The germline V gene has CDR1 SGHAT and CDR2 FQDESV (reference sequence). Trimming stripped 1 base from V and 4 bases from J, with 11 bases between. CDR3: CASSLDRGGYNEQFF. The CDR3 DNA is TGTGCCAGCAGCTTAGACAGGGGAGGGTACAATGAGCAGTTCTTC.

The V gene is TRBV2, the J gene TRBJ2-7, with D unresolved. The CDR3 has 12 amino acids. Trimming removed 4 bases at V and 4 bases at J, with 8 bases between. Germline CDR1 SNHLY, CDR2 FYNNEI. The CDR3 sequence: CASSGIDYEQYV. In DNA form, the CDR3 reads TGTGCCAGCAGTGGAATAGATTACGAGCAGTACGTC.

This clone was counted between two and nine times. J is TRBJ2-2 and V is TRBV20-1, with 10 bases matching TRBD1. V was clipped by 3 bases and J by 4 bases; unmatched bases: 5. The CDR3 runs 15 residues. Per germline, CDR1 DFQATT and CDR2 SNEGSKA (reference sequence). The CDR3 DNA follows: TGCAGTGCTAGTTGGGGGGACAGGGGCACCGGGGAGCTGTTTTTT. It is translated as CSASWGDRGTGELFF.

This chain joins TRBV19 and TRBJ1-1, with D perhaps TRBD1 (5 bases). CDR3 size: 11 residues. The ends were cut back, 7 bases at V and 11 bases at J, with 14 bases in the middle. The germline V gene has CDR1 LNHDA and CDR2 SQIVND (reference sequence). The CDR3 sequence: CASNEGRRAFF. The DNA of the CDR3 is TGTGCCAGTAACGAGGGGCGTCGGGCTTTCTTT.

The chain combines TRBV11-2 with TRBJ1-1; D gene unclear. There are 13 residues in the CDR3. V was cut by 2 bases and J by 3 bases, with 7 bases left in between. Germline V lookup: CDR1 SGHAT, CDR2 FQNNGV. The CDR3 DNA reads TGTGCCAGCAGCTTAAGTGGGTACACTGAAGCTTTCTTT. It translates to CASSLSGYTEAFF.

The V and J genes are TRBV5-5 and TRBJ2-7; maybe TRBD2 (5 bases). Per the germline V gene, CDR1 is SGHKS and CDR2 is YYEKEE (reference sequence). V lost 5 bases and J lost 0, with 18 bases in between. The CDR3 has 16 residues. This chain's CDR3 is CASSRELAKSSYEQYV. CDR3 DNA: TGTGCCAGCAGTAGGGAGTTGGCAAAAAGCTCCTACGAGCAGTACGTC.

This sequence joins TRBV24-1 and TRBJ1-3; D may be TRBD1 (5 bases). Germline V gives CDR1 KGHDR, CDR2 SFDVKD. The CDR3 is made up of 15 amino acids. With 4 bases removed from V and 2 bases from J, the gap between germline ends came to 11 bases. The DNA for the CDR3 is TGTGCCACCAGTGAAGGACCGGACACTGGAAACACCATATATTTT. Translated: CATSEGPDTGNTIYF.

The rearrangement links TRBV6-5 to TRBJ2-3; D might be TRBD2 (6 bases). V gave up 6 bases and J gave up 2 bases, with 15 bases separating them. CDR1 is MNHEY, CDR2 SVGAGI, per germline. The CDR3 length is 15 residues. In DNA form, the CDR3 reads TGTGCCAGCAGGCCGGGACTGGGCCTCACAGATACGCAGTATTTT. Translating gives CASRPGLGLTDTQYF.